This is a list of T cell receptor beta chains from one sample in a study of spatial heterogeneity in lung cancer. TCRdb processed the 5' RACE reads anew with MiXCR; each CDR3 protein has one entry. The sample shows fewer than 40,000 distinct CDR3 sequences, 6.5% to 9% of them seen only once. The sample consisted of PBMCs, taken at surgery. These receptors were obtained from a male donor with early-stage non-small cell lung cancer. The CDR3 runs from the conserved cysteine through the conserved F or W. The D gene is left open where the match is weak.

d_call: NA
v_call: TRBV9
j_call: TRBJ1-2
cdr3_aa: CASSVGNYGYTF

d_call: NA
v_call: TRBV6-1
j_call: TRBJ2-2
cdr3_aa: CASSVGQTNTGELFF

d_call: NA
v_call: TRBV7-2
j_call: TRBJ1-2
cdr3_aa: CASSLDINYGYTF

d_call: TRBD1
v_call: TRBV18
j_call: TRBJ1-1
cdr3_aa: CASRQGENTEAFF

d_call: NA
v_call: TRBV6-2/TRBV6-3
j_call: TRBJ2-3
cdr3_aa: CASSYSITGADTQYF

d_call: TRBD1
v_call: TRBV20-1
j_call: TRBJ2-3
cdr3_aa: CSATPGQGALDTQYF

d_call: TRBD2
v_call: TRBV24-1
j_call: TRBJ2-3
cdr3_aa: CATSDSTGGLAGTDTQYF

d_call: NA
v_call: TRBV27
j_call: TRBJ2-2
cdr3_aa: CASGALFHSGGELFF

d_call: TRBD1
v_call: TRBV6-5
j_call: TRBJ1-2
cdr3_aa: CASRSGTAYGYTF

d_call: NA
v_call: TRBV20-1
j_call: TRBJ1-5
cdr3_aa: CSARDNQGEQPQHF

d_call: TRBD2
v_call: TRBV19
j_call: TRBJ2-1
cdr3_aa: CASSLLAGVLNEQFF

d_call: NA
v_call: TRBV5-5
j_call: TRBJ2-3
cdr3_aa: CASSFLAGSTDTQYF

d_call: NA
v_call: TRBV18
j_call: TRBJ1-1
cdr3_aa: CASSPRREGGTEAFF

d_call: NA
v_call: TRBV4-3
j_call: TRBJ2-5
cdr3_aa: CASRMTGASGIPKETQYF

d_call: NA
v_call: TRBV6-5
j_call: TRBJ2-3
cdr3_aa: CASSYGRSTDTQYF

d_call: NA
v_call: TRBV15
j_call: TRBJ2-3
cdr3_aa: CATSSHGAQDTQYF

d_call: NA
v_call: TRBV11-2
j_call: TRBJ2-4
cdr3_aa: CASSLVVITGTKNIQYF

d_call: NA
v_call: TRBV14
j_call: TRBJ2-5
cdr3_aa: CASSHGPKTQYF

d_call: NA
v_call: TRBV7-9
j_call: TRBJ1-5
cdr3_aa: CASSRGLGSNQPQHF

d_call: NA
v_call: TRBV10-3
j_call: TRBJ2-7
cdr3_aa: CAISELKEQYF

d_call: NA
v_call: TRBV28
j_call: TRBJ2-3
cdr3_aa: CASSPGAGAGTDTQYF

d_call: NA
v_call: TRBV12-3/TRBV12-4
j_call: TRBJ2-2
cdr3_aa: CASSPYEAGELFF

d_call: NA
v_call: TRBV18
j_call: TRBJ1-1
cdr3_aa: CASSPRNAGDTEAFF

d_call: TRBD1
v_call: TRBV30
j_call: TRBJ1-5
cdr3_aa: CAWQTGGIQPQHF

d_call: NA
v_call: TRBV4-3
j_call: TRBJ1-4
cdr3_aa: CASSQDLGGGDEKLFF

d_call: TRBD1
v_call: TRBV30
j_call: TRBJ1-1
cdr3_aa: CAWDQGANTEAFF

d_call: NA
v_call: TRBV18
j_call: TRBJ1-5
cdr3_aa: CASSSLQGQGQPQHF

d_call: TRBD2
v_call: TRBV7-2
j_call: TRBJ2-3
cdr3_aa: CASSLMSGRTDTQYF

d_call: TRBD1
v_call: TRBV3-1
j_call: TRBJ2-5
cdr3_aa: CASSQAGTGSETQYF

d_call: TRBD2
v_call: TRBV6-2/TRBV6-3
j_call: TRBJ2-3
cdr3_aa: CASSPLTSGRVHADTQYF

d_call: NA
v_call: TRBV7-2
j_call: TRBJ2-2
cdr3_aa: CASSLAPAGNTGELFF

d_call: NA
v_call: TRBV15
j_call: TRBJ1-6
cdr3_aa: CATSRAGSSYNSPLHF

d_call: NA
v_call: TRBV5-1
j_call: TRBJ2-6
cdr3_aa: CASSLRAASGANVLTF

d_call: TRBD2
v_call: TRBV20-1
j_call: TRBJ2-3
cdr3_aa: CSASSSSGKTDTQYF

d_call: TRBD1
v_call: TRBV6-2/TRBV6-3
j_call: TRBJ2-5
cdr3_aa: CASRRTGAETQYF

d_call: TRBD1
v_call: TRBV5-1
j_call: TRBJ1-2
cdr3_aa: CASSPGTGGLGYTF

d_call: TRBD2
v_call: TRBV29-1
j_call: TRBJ2-3
cdr3_aa: CSVEKRGGASNTQYF

d_call: NA
v_call: TRBV6-2/TRBV6-3
j_call: TRBJ2-3
cdr3_aa: CASSYSTVPLRTDTQYF

d_call: TRBD2
v_call: TRBV6-2/TRBV6-3
j_call: TRBJ2-5
cdr3_aa: CASSDHSGETQYF

d_call: NA
v_call: TRBV7-3
j_call: TRBJ2-1
cdr3_aa: CASSRTSSSYNEQFF

d_call: TRBD1
v_call: TRBV20-1
j_call: TRBJ1-5
cdr3_aa: CSAQIDRGLQPQHF

d_call: NA
v_call: TRBV6-5
j_call: TRBJ1-1
cdr3_aa: CASSPLPRTGGTEAFF

d_call: NA
v_call: TRBV7-9
j_call: TRBJ1-5
cdr3_aa: CASSLAAGNQPQHF

d_call: NA
v_call: TRBV29-1
j_call: TRBJ1-3
cdr3_aa: CSAAGSGGNTIYF

d_call: TRBD2
v_call: TRBV10-2
j_call: TRBJ2-3
cdr3_aa: CASTSGGTDTQYF

d_call: TRBD1
v_call: TRBV6-2/TRBV6-3
j_call: TRBJ1-1
cdr3_aa: CASSYTGETEAFF

d_call: NA
v_call: TRBV3-1
j_call: TRBJ1-3
cdr3_aa: CASSQDWAAGNTIYF

d_call: NA
v_call: TRBV7-8
j_call: TRBJ2-1
cdr3_aa: CASSLVPWVGDKVLVAGYEQFF

d_call: NA
v_call: TRBV20-1
j_call: TRBJ2-5
cdr3_aa: CSARGGGSQETQYF

d_call: TRBD1
v_call: TRBV2
j_call: TRBJ1-4
cdr3_aa: CASRPQGATNEKLFF

d_call: NA
v_call: TRBV20-1
j_call: TRBJ2-1
cdr3_aa: CSAYTSGGYNEQFF